This T cell receptor beta chain appears in the sequencing data of a study of blood T cell repertoires in COVID-19. The wider study: PBMCs, B-cell-depleted T cells, or T cells provided the cDNA or gDNA that made up the material.

Source study methods: Cell counts per sample came from amplifying reference gene primers. Assay used: immunoSEQ multiplex PCR; TCRdb lists only in-frame clones, some missing. V, J and clone size were drawn from that table, and D and trimming were deduced from the DNA. The data contain about 87,000 clones, around 86% of them singletons. Trimming removed 5 bases from V and 7 bases from J, with 8 bases in between. Germline V gene lookup returns CDR1 MNHEY and CDR2 SVGAGI. CDR3 length: 11 residues. The sequenced sample consisted of peripheral blood. This receptor was identified in a man aged 40-55 years with acute or convalescent COVID-19. The gene calls are TRBV6-5 and TRBJ1-1; D may be TRBD1 (5 bases). The CDR3 loop reads CASSTQGEAFF. CDR3 in DNA: TGTGCCAGCAGTACTCAGGGTGAAGCTTTCTTT.